The 27 T cell receptor beta chains reported below all come from one sample, sequenced in a study of lymphopenia after photon versus proton radiotherapy. Here immunoSEQ multiplex PCR was the method, and the copy in TCRdb shows in-frame clones only, minus some. Of 15,000 to 20,000 clones listed, roughly 84% are singletons. Specimen: peripheral blood, collected from a patient treated with proton-based radiotherapy. These receptors all stem from a man in his 70s with pancreatic cancer.

This sequence joins TRBV6-5 and TRBJ1-1; D is unclear. This CDR3 contains 11 residues. Germline V CDR1 and CDR2: MNHEY, SVGAGI. Deletions cut 6 bases from V and 3 bases from J, with 5 bases between. The chain's CDR3 is CASRWDTEAFF. The CDR3 bases are TGTGCCAGCAGATGGGACACTGAAGCTTTCTTT.

The rearrangement joins TRBV7-2 to TRBJ1-1, with D possibly being TRBD1 (6 bases). CDR3 length: 16 residues. Germline V CDR1 and CDR2: SGHTA, FQGNSA. V was shortened by 0 bases and J by 5 bases, with 16 bases between the two germline ends. The CDR3, as DNA: TGTGCCAGCAGCTTAGCGCGAGGGGGTGGTTGGACTGAAGCTTTCTTT. As protein: CASSLARGGGWTEAFF.

V is TRBV27 and J is TRBJ1-1; 9 bases line up with TRBD1. CDR1 MNHEY and CDR2 SMNVEV come from the germline V gene (reference sequence). The CDR3 extends over 15 amino acids. With 0 bases clipped from V and 5 bases from J, the junction kept 4 bases outside the gene matches. CDR3: CASSLSGTGQTEAFF. In nucleotides, the CDR3 is TGTGCCAGCAGTTTATCCGGGACAGGGCAAACTGAAGCTTTCTTT.

The CDR3 loop is CASSPGSAEAFF. The CDR3, as DNA: TGTGCCAGCAGTCCGGGGAGCGCTGAAGCTTTCTTT. This chain connects TRBV25-1 to TRBJ1-1, with D hard to call. Trimming left V 5 bases short and J 6 bases short, with 10 bases between. Germline values: CDR1 MGHDK, CDR2 SYGVNS. The CDR3 runs 12 residues. The full variable domain, completed using reference TRBV25-1 and TRBJ1-1, is EADIYQTPRYLVIGTGKKITLECSQTMGHDKMYWYQQDPGMELHLIHYSYGVNSTEKGDLSSESTVSRIRTEHFPLTLESARPSHTSQYLCASSPGSAEAFFGQGTRLTVV.

The rearrangement links TRBV5-4 to TRBJ2-7; no clear D. The CDR3 runs to 14 residues. CDR1 is SGHNT and CDR2 is YYREEE in the germline V gene (reference sequence). The V gene lost 0 bases and the J gene lost 2 bases, with 9 bases spanning the gap. This CDR3 reads CASSLAPRAYEQYF. Here the CDR3 DNA reads TGTGCCAGCAGCTTGGCTCCCAGAGCCTACGAGCAGTACTTC.

The chain is built from TRBV5-6 and TRBJ1-1; 8 nucleotides align to TRBD1. The CDR3 has 15 residues. Trimming removed 4 bases from V and 1 base from J; junction bases left unmatched: 6. Per the germline V gene, CDR1 is SGHDT and CDR2 is YYEEEE. CDR3 coding DNA: TGTGCCAGCAGCGGACCAGGGGGCGCGAACACTGAAGCTTTCTTT. Its protein product is CASSGPGGANTEAFF.

The sample holds a few counts of this clone. V and J are TRBV4-1 and TRBJ1-2, with D tentatively TRBD1 (5 bases). Deletions cut 1 base from V and 8 bases from J, with 11 bases between. Germline assignment: CDR1 MGHRA and CDR2 YSYEKL. This CDR3 is built from 13 residues. The CDR3 region has the DNA TGCGCCAGCAGCCAAGGTCCAGGGTGGGGCTACACCTTC. This gives the protein CASSQGPGWGYTF.

The V call is TRBV6-1, the J call TRBJ2-7, with unresolved D. The V gene lost 3 bases and the J gene lost 2 bases, with 8 bases spanning the gap. CDR1 MNHNS and CDR2 SASEGT come from the germline V gene. The CDR3 contains 13 residues. CDR3 amino acids: CASSDNLAYEQYF. Here the CDR3 DNA reads TGTGCCAGCAGTGATAACCTAGCCTACGAGCAGTACTTC.

This clone ranks as large (0.1 to 1%). The chain links TRBV27 to TRBJ2-1, with a tentative D call TRBD2 (5 bases). This CDR3 has 15 amino acids. Germline CDR1 is MNHEY and CDR2 is SMNVEV (reference sequence). V lost 5 bases and J lost 4, with 15 bases in between. For the CDR3, the DNA is TGTGCCAGCAGTCCGTGGACTCGATATTACAATGAGCAGTTCTTC. Amino acids: CASSPWTRYYNEQFF.

The chain links TRBV6-6 to TRBJ1-5; a weak D match, TRBD1 (5 bases). The V and J ends lost 2 bases and 4 bases respectively, with 15 bases between them. This CDR3 is built from 16 residues. Germline values: CDR1 MNHNY, CDR2 SVGAGI (reference sequence). The CDR3 reads CASSYGPGRTNQPQHF. CDR3 DNA: TGTGCCAGCAGTTACGGCCCTGGACGGACAAATCAGCCCCAGCATTTT.

The V and J genes are TRBV5-4 and TRBJ2-3, with a possible D match to TRBD2 (5 bases). V lost 3 bases to trimming and J lost 4 bases, with 15 bases between them. The germline V gene has CDR1 SGHNT and CDR2 YYREEE (reference sequence). The CDR3 has 15 amino acids. CDR3 nucleotide sequence: TGTGCCAGCAGCTCCTCGGGATCCCGTTCAGATACGCAGTATTTT. This codes for CASSSSGSRSDTQYF.

The V and J genes are TRBV6-4 and TRBJ1-4; D call uncertain. CDR1 MRHNA and CDR2 SNTAGT come from the germline V gene. The length of the CDR3 is 12 residues. The V end lost 5 bases, the J end lost 10 bases, and 11 bases lay between the germline ends. In nucleotides, the CDR3 is TGTGCCAGCAGTTCCCGGGAAGGAAAACTGTTTTTT. Its translation: CASSSREGKLFF.

The chain carries TRBV11-3 and TRBJ2-6, with no clear D. CDR1 and CDR2 (germline): SGHNT, YENEEA. Between the trimmed V and J ends, which lost 5 bases and 1 base, there was a span of 12 bases. This CDR3 is built from 16 residues. The CDR3 DNA reads as TGTGCCAGCAGCCACCTTTGGGGATCTGGGGCCAACGTCCTGACTTTC. This encodes CASSHLWGSGANVLTF.

The chain links TRBV10-3 to TRBJ2-7; 8 bases line up with TRBD1. V trimming: 6 bases; J trimming: 4 bases; junction bases outside the gene matches: 5. This CDR3 has 13 residues. Germline assignment: CDR1 ENHRY and CDR2 SYGVKD. CDR3 region: CAIRGTGGYEQYF. The CDR3 DNA sequence: TGTGCCATCAGAGGTACAGGGGGGTACGAGCAGTACTTC.

This chain links TRBV29-1 with TRBJ2-1; tentative D call: TRBD1 (5 bases). There are 11 residues in the CDR3. Germline V gene data show CDR1 as SQVTM and CDR2 as ANQGSEA. V was pared by 5 bases and J by 10 bases, with 12 bases between. CDR3 loop: CSVLDSPEQFF. The CDR3 nucleotides are TGCAGCGTTTTAGACAGCCCAGAGCAGTTCTTC.

This clone appeared a single time. V usage is TRBV30 and J usage is TRBJ2-7; TRBD1 or TRBD2 may be the D gene (5 bases each). From germline, CDR1 is GTSNPN and CDR2 SVGIG (reference sequence). There are 14 residues in the CDR3. The ends were cut back, 3 bases at V and 2 bases at J, with 14 bases in the middle. CDR3 sequence (DNA): TGTGCCTGGAGCCGGCAGGGAGTCGCCTACGAGCAGTACTTC. This sequence encodes CAWSRQGVAYEQYF.

V usage is TRBV19 and J usage is TRBJ1-3; D not resolved. The CDR3 is made up of 14 amino acids. The germline V gene has CDR1 LNHDA and CDR2 SQIVND (reference sequence). Trimming removed 5 bases at V and 2 bases at J, with 10 bases between. Here the CDR3 reads CASSSQSPGNTIYF. CDR3 nucleotide sequence: TGTGCCAGTAGTTCACAGAGCCCTGGAAACACCATATATTTT.

The J gene is TRBJ1-5, the V gene TRBV7-8; D not resolved. Trimming shortened V by 4 bases and J by 7 bases, and 8 bases separated the two germline ends. CDR1 is SGHVS and CDR2 is FQNEAQ in the germline V gene. This CDR3 contains 12 residues. The CDR3 DNA sequence: TGTGCCAGCAGCTGGGCTGGACAGCCCCAGCATTTT. Translating it yields CASSWAGQPQHF. The whole variable domain, remainder taken from reference TRBV7-8 and TRBJ1-5, is GAGVSQSPRYKVAKRGQDVALRCDPISGHVSLFWYQQALGQGPEFLTYFQNEAQLDKSGLPSDRFFAERPEGSVSTLKIQRTQQEDSAVYLCASSWAGQPQHFGDGTRLSIL.

The count of this clone is one. V is TRBV6-5 and J is TRBJ1-1; 7 bases agree with TRBD1. Trimming cost V 4 bases and J 0 bases; bases outside gene matches: 2. The CDR3 contains 14 residues. From germline, CDR1 is MNHEY and CDR2 SVGAGI. CDR3 sequence (DNA): TGTGCCAGCAGTTTGGGACAGCTGAACACTGAAGCTTTCTTT. This sequence encodes CASSLGQLNTEAFF.

The J gene is TRBJ2-1, the V gene TRBV19; D may be TRBD1 or TRBD2 (6 bases each). This CDR3 region has 15 residues. From germline, CDR1 is LNHDA and CDR2 SQIVND (reference sequence). The ends were cut back, 3 bases at V and 6 bases at J, with 15 bases in the middle. CDR3 in DNA: TGTGCCAGTAGTATCGCTTACAGGGAGGTCAATGAGCAGTTCTTC. Protein product: CASSIAYREVNEQFF.

The chain employs TRBV6-5 and TRBJ2-3; D remains unclear. CDR3 length: 14 amino acids. Germline loops: CDR1 MNHEY, CDR2 SVGAGI. With 2 bases removed from V and 0 bases from J, the gap between germline ends came to 6 bases. Written as DNA, the CDR3 is TGTGCCAGCAGTTACGGCGTAAGCACAGATACGCAGTATTTT. Translating it yields CASSYGVSTDTQYF.

This chain's CDR3 is CASSAHRGLPSGNTIYF. The DNA of the CDR3 is TGTGCCAGCAGCGCCCACAGGGGACTCCCCTCTGGAAACACCATATATTTT. This chain joins TRBV21-1 and TRBJ1-3; TRBD1 is the table's D call and was not checked against the DNA. TRBV21-1 corresponds to a pseudogene. The CDR3 is made up of 17 amino acids.

The rearrangement links TRBV29-1 to TRBJ2-7; possible D gene TRBD2, 5 bases. V dropped 1 base and J dropped 4 bases, with 8 bases sitting between them. The germline gives CDR1 SQVTM, CDR2 ANQGSEA. The CDR3 extends over 12 amino acids. The CDR3 region is CSVEVRGYEQYF. The CDR3 bases are TGCAGCGTTGAAGTCCGCGGGTACGAGCAGTACTTC.

This chain uses TRBV19 with TRBJ1-2; D not certain. Germline lookup yields CDR1 LNHDA and CDR2 SQIVND (reference sequence). The V end lost 6 bases, the J end lost 3 bases, and 8 bases lay between the germline ends. The length of the CDR3 is 12 residues. This CDR3 is CASRSKDYGYTF. CDR3 in DNA: TGTGCCAGTAGGTCAAAGGACTATGGCTACACCTTC.

J is TRBJ1-4 and V is TRBV5-1, with unresolved D. Germline CDR1 is SGHRS and CDR2 is YFSETQ. The V gene lost 0 bases and the J gene lost 0 bases, with 9 bases spanning the gap. The CDR3 totals 16 residues. CDR3 coding DNA: TGCGCCAGCAGCTTGGGTGGGGTTGCAACTAATGAAAAACTGTTTTTT. Translated: CASSLGGVATNEKLFF.

The V call is TRBV5-5, the J call TRBJ2-5, with D perhaps given as TRBD1 or TRBD2 (6 bases each). CDR1 is SGHKS, CDR2 YYEKEE, per germline (reference sequence). This CDR3 region has 14 residues. Trimming removed 2 bases at V and 5 bases at J, with 13 bases between. The CDR3 loop is CASSFQGRPETQYF. The CDR3 DNA reads as TGTGCCAGCAGCTTTCAGGGGAGGCCGGAGACCCAGTACTTC.

The chain joins TRBV2 to TRBJ1-6, with TRBD1 as a possible D gene (5 bases). CDR3 length: 16 amino acids. CDR1 and CDR2 from the germline V gene are SNHLY and FYNNEI. The V end lost 1 base, the J end lost 10 bases, and 17 bases lay between the germline ends. CDR3 sequence (DNA): TGTGCCAGCAGTGAAGGATCGGGGTGGGGGTCCTCACCCCTCCACTTT. This translates into CASSEGSGWGSSPLHF.